Described below is a single T cell receptor (beta chain) sequence and its context. The Seattle site enrolled patients during active infection and followed them longitudinally. Per the germline V gene, CDR1 is KGHSH and CDR2 is LQKENI. V lost 5 bases and J lost 3, with 18 bases in between. The CDR3 loop spans 16 amino acids. Under the authors' procedure: The authors estimated nucleated cell counts from reference gene primer amplification. Profiled with immunoSEQ multiplex PCR; TCRdb holds only in-frame clones, not every one. V, J and clone size reflect that table, while D and trimming were determined from the DNA. Here the sample spans 50,000 to 60,000 clones, about four fifths being singletons. This record belongs to a study of blood T cell repertoires in COVID-19. Across the study: COVID-19 samples, acute and convalescent, were from the United States, Italy and Spain. In each case, the material was cDNA or gDNA derived from T cells, B-cell-depleted T cells, or PBMCs.

Input material: peripheral blood. The chain links TRBV18 to TRBJ2-3; tentative D call: TRBD2 (6 bases). The sequence was obtained from an elderly man with COVID-19, enrolled during active disease. CDR3 sequence (DNA): TGTGCCAGCTCAGCTCCCGGGACTGGGAAAACAGATACGCAGTATTTT. It translates to CASSAPGTGKTDTQYF.